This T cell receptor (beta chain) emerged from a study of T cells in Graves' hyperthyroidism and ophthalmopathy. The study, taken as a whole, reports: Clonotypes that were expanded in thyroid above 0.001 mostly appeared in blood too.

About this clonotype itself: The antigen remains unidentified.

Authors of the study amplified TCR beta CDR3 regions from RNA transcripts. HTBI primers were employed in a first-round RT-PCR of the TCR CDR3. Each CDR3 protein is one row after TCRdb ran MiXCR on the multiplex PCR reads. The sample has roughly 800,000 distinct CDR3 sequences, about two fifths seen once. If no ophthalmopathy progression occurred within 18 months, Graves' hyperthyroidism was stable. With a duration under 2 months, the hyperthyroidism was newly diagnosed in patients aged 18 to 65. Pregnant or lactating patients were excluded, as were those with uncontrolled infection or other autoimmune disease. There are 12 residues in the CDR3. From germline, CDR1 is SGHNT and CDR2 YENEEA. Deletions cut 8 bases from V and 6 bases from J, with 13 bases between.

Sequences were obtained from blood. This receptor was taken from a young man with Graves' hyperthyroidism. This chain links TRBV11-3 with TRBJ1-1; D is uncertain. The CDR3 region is CASGYGSSEAFF. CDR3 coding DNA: TGTGCCAGCGGCTACGGATCGTCTGAAGCTTTCTTT.